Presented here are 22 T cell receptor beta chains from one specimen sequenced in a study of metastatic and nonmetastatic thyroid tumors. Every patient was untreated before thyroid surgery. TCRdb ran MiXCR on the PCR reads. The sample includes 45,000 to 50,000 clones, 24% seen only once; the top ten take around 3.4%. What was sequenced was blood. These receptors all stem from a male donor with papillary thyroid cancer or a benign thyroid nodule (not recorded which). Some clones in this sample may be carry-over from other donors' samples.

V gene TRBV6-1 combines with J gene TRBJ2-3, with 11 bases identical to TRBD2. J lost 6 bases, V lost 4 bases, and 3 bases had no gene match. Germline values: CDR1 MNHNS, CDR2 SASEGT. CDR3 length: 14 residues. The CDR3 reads CASSGLAGSDTQYF. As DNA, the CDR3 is TGTGCCAGCAGTGGACTAGCGGGATCCGATACGCAGTATTTT.

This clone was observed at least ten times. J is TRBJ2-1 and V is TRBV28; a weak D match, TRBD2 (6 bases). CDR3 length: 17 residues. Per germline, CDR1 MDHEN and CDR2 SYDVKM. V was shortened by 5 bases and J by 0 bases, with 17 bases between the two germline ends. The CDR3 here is CASSPPEGTSSYNEQFF. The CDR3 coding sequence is TGTGCCAGCAGTCCCCCGGAGGGAACTAGCTCCTACAATGAGCAGTTCTTC.

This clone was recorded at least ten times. Here the CDR3 reads CSAPRGGDEKLFF. The DNA for the CDR3 is TGCAGTGCCCCCCGGGGGGGGGATGAAAAACTGTTTTTT. The V call is TRBV20-1, the J call TRBJ1-4, with D possibly TRBD1 on 5 matching bases. CDR1 is DFQATT, CDR2 SNEGSKA, per germline (reference sequence). V lost 6 bases and J 6 bases, leaving 14 bases between the germline ends. The CDR3 runs to 13 residues.

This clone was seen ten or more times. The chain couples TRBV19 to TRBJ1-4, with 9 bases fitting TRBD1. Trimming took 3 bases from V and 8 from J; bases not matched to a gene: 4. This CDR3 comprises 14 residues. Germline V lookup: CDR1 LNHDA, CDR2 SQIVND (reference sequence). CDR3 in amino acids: CASSIDRGSEKLFF. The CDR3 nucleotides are TGTGCCAGTAGTATTGACAGGGGGAGCGAAAAACTGTTTTTT.

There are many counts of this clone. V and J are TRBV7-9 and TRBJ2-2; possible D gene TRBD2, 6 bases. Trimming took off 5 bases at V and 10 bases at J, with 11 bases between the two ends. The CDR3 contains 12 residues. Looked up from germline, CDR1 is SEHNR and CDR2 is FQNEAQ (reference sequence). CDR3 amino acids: CASSAGRPELFF. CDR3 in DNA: TGTGCCAGCAGCGCGGGACGCCCGGAGCTGTTTTTT.

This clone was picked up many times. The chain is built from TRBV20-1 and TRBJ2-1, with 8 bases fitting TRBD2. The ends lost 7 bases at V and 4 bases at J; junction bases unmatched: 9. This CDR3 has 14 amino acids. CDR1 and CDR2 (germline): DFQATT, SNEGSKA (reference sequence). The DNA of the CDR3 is TGCAGTGTTACCCAGCCTAGCGGGTACAATGAGCAGTTCTTC. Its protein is CSVTQPSGYNEQFF.

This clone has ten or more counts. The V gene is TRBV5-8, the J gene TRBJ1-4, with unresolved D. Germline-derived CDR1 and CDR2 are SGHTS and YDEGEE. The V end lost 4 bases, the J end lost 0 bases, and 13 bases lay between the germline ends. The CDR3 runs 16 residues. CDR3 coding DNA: TGTGCCAGCAGCCCCGGGCGAGGTCCAACTAATGAAAAACTGTTTTTT. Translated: CASSPGRGPTNEKLFF.

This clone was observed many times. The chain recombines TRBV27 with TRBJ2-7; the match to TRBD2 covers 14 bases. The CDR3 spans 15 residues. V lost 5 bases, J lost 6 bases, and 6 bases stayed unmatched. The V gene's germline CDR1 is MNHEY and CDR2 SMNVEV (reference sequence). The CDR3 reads CASSKRLAGGGEQYF. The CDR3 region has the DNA TGTGCCAGCAGTAAACGACTAGCGGGAGGGGGCGAGCAGTACTTC.

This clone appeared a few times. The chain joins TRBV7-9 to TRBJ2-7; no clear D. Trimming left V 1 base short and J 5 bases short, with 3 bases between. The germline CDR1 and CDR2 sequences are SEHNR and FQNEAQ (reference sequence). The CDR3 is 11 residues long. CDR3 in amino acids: CASSLGDEQYF. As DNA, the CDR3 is TGTGCCAGCAGCTTAGGTGACGAGCAGTACTTC.

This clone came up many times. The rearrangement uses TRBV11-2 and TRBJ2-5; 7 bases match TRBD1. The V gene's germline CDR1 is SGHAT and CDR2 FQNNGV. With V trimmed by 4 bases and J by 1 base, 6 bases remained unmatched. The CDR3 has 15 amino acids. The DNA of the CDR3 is TGTGCCAGCAGCTCCCGACAGGGCTTCCAAGAGACCCAGTACTTC. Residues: CASSSRQGFQETQYF.

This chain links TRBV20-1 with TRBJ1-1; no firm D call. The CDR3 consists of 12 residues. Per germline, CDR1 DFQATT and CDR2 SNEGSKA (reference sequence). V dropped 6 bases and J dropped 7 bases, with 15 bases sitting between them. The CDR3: CSAFTTPFEAFF. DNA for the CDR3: TGCAGTGCCTTCACCACCCCCTTTGAAGCTTTCTTT.

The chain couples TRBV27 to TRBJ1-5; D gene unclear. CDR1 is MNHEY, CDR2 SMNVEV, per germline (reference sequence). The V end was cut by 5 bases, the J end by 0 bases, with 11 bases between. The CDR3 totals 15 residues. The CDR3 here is CASSPGGPSNQPQHF. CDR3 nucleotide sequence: TGTGCCAGCAGTCCTGGCGGACCTAGCAATCAGCCCCAGCATTTT.

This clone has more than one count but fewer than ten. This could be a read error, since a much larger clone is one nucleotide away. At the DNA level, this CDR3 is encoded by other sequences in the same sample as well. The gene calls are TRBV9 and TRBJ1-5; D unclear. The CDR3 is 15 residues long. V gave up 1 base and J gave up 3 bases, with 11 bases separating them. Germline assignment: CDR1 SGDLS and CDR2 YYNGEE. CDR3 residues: CASSVSPEDNQPQHF. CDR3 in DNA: TGTGCCAGCAGCGTAAGCCCCGAGGACAATCAGCCCCAGCATTTT.

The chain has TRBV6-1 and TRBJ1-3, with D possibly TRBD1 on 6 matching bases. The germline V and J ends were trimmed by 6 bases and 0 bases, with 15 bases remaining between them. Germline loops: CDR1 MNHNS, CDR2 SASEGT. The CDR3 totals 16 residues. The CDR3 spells CASRPGHDNSGNTIYF. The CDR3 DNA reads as TGTGCCAGCAGGCCGGGACACGACAACTCTGGAAACACCATATATTTT.

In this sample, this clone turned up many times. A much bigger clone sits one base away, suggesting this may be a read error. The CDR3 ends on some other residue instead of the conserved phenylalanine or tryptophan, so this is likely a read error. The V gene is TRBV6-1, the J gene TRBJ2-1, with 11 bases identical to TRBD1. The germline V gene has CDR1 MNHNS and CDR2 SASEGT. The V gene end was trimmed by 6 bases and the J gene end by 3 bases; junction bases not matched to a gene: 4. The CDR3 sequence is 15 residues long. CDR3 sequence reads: CASSWTGGDYNEQFS. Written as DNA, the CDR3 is TGTGCCAGCAGCTGGACAGGGGGCGACTACAATGAGCAGTTCTCC.

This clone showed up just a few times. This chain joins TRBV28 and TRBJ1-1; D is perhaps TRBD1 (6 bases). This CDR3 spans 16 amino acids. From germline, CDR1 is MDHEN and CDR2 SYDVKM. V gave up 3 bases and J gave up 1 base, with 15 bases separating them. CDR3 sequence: CASSLLRGAANTEAFF. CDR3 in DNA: TGTGCCAGCAGTTTGTTGCGGGGGGCCGCGAACACTGAAGCTTTCTTT.

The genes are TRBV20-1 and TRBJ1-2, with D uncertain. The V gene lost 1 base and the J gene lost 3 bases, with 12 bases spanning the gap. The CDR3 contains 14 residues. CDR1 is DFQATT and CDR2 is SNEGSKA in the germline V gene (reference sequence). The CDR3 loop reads CSARGVREYYGYTF. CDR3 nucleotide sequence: TGCAGTGCTAGAGGTGTGAGGGAATACTATGGCTACACCTTC.

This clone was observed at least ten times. The CDR3 here is CASSLAGTSVYEQYF. As DNA, the CDR3 is TGTGCCAGCAGCTTGGCAGGGACTAGCGTGTACGAGCAGTACTTC. The gene calls are TRBV5-8 and TRBJ2-7; 10 nucleotides align to TRBD2. The length of the CDR3 is 15 residues. Germline CDR1 and CDR2: SGHTS and YDEGEE. The trim removed 0 bases at V and 4 bases at J, leaving 4 bases unmatched. The variable domain in full, with the rest retrieved from reference TRBV5-8 and TRBJ2-7, is EAGVTQSPTHLIKTRGQQATLRCSPISGHTSVYWYQQALGLGLQFLLWYDEGEERNRGNFPPRFSGRQFPNYSSELNVNALELEDSALYLCASSLAGTSVYEQYFGPGTRLTVT.

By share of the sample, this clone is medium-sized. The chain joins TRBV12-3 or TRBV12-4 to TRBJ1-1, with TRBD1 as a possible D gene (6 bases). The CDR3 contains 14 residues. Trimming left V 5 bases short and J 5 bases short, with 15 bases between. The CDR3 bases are TGTGCCAGCAGTCCACAGACAGGTTGGACTGAAGCTTTCTTT. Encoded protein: CASSPQTGWTEAFF.

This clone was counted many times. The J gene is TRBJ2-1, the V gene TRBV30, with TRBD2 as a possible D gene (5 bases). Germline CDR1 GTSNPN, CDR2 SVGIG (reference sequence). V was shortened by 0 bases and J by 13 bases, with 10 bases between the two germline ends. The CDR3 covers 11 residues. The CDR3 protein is CAWSVRERQFF. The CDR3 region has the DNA TGTGCCTGGAGTGTAAGGGAGAGACAGTTCTTC.

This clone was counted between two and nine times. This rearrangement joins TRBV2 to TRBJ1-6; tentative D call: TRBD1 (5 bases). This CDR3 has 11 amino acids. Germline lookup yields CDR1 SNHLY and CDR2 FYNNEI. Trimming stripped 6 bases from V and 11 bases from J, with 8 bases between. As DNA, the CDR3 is TGTGCCAGCAGACGGGGGGCACCCCTCCACTTT. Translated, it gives CASRRGAPLHF.

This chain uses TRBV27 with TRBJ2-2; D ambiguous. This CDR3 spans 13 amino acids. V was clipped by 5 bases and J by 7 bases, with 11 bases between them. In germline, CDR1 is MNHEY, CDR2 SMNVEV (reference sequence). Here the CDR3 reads CASSNPGSGELFF. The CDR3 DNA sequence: TGTGCCAGCAGTAACCCGGGCAGCGGGGAGCTGTTTTTT.